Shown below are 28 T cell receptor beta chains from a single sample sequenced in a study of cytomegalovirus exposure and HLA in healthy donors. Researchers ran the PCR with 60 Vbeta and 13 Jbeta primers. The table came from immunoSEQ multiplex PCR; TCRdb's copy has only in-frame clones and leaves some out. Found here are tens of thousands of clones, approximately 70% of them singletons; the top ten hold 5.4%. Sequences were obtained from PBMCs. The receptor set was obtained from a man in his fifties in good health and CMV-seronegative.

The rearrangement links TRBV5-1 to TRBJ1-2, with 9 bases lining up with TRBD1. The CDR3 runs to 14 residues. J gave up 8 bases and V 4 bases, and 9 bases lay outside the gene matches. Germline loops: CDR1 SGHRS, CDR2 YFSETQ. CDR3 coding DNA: TGCGCCAGCAGCCCAGACAGGGGGGAAGGGGGCTACACCTTC. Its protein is CASSPDRGEGGYTF.

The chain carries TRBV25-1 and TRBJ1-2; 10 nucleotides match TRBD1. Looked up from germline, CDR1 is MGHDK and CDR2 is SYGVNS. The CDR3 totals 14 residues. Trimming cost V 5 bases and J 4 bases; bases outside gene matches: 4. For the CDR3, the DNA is TGTGCCAGCAGTCTAGGGACAGGGGTCTATGGCTACACCTTC. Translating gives CASSLGTGVYGYTF.

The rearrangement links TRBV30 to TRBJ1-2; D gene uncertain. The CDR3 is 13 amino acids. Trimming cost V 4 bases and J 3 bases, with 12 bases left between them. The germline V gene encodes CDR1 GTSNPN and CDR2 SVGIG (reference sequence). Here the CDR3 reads CAWNLREDYGYTF. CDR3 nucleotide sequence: TGTGCCTGGAACCTCCGGGAGGACTATGGCTACACCTTC.

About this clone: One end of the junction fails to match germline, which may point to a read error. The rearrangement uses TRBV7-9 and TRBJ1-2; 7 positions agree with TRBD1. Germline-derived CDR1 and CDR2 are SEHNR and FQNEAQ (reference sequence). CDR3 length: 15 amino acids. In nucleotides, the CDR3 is TGTTCCAGCAGCTTGTTGACAGGGTCTAACTATGGCTACACCTTC. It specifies CSSSLLTGSNYGYTF.

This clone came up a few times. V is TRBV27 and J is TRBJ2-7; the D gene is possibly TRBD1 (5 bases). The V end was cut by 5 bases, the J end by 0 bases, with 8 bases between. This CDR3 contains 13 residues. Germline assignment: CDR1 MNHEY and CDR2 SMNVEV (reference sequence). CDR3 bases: TGTGCCAGCAGTAACAGGAACTCCTACGAGCAGTACTTC. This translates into CASSNRNSYEQYF.

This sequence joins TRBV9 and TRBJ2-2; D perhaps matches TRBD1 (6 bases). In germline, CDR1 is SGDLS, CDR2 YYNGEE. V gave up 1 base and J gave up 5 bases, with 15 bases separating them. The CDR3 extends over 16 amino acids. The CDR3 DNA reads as TGTGCCAGCAGCGTACACCGGGACACTCCAACCGGGGAGCTGTTTTTT. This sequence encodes CASSVHRDTPTGELFF.

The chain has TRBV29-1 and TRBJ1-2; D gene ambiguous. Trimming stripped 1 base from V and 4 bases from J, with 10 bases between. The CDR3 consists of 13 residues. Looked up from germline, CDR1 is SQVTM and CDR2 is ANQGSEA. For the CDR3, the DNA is TGCAGCGTTGAAGGCAAGACTCTCTATGGCTACACCTTC. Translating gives CSVEGKTLYGYTF.

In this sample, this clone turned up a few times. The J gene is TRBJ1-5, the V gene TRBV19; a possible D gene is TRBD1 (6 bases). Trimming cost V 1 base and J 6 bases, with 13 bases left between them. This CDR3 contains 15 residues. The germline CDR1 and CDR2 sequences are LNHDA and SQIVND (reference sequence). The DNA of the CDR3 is TGTGCCAGTAGTATAGGGACGGGGGGCGGTCAGCCCCAGCATTTT. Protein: CASSIGTGGGQPQHF.

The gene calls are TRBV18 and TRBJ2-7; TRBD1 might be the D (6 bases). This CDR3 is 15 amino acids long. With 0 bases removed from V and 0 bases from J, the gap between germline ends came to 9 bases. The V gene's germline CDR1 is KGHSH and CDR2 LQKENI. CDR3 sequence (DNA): TGTGCCAGCTCACCACCAGGGGGTAGCTCCTACGAGCAGTACTTC. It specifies CASSPPGGSSYEQYF.

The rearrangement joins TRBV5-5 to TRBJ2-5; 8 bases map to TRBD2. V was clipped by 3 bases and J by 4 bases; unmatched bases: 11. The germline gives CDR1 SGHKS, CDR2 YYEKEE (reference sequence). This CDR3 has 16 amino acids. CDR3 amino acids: CASSYQSSGVRETQYF. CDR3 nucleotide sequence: TGTGCCAGCAGCTACCAGAGTAGCGGGGTGAGAGAGACCCAGTACTTC.

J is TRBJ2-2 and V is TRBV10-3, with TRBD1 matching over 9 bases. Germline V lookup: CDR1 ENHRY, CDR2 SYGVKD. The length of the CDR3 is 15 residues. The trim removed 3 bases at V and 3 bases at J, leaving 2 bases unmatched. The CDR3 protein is CAISEQGADTGELFF. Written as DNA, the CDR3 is TGTGCCATCAGTGAACAGGGGGCGGACACCGGGGAGCTGTTTTTT.

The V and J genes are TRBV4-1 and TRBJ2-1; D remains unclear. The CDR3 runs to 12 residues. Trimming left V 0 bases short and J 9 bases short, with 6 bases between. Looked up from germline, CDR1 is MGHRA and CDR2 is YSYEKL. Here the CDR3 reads CASSQDYFEQFF. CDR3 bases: TGCGCCAGCAGCCAAGATTACTTTGAGCAGTTCTTC.

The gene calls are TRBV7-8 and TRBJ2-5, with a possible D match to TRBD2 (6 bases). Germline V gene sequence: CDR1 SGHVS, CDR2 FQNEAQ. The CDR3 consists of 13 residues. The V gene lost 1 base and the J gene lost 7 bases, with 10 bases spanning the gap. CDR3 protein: CASSLGQGGTQYF. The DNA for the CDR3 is TGTGCCAGCAGCTTAGGGCAGGGAGGGACCCAGTACTTC. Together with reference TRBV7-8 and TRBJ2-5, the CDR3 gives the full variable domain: GAGVSQSPRYKVAKRGQDVALRCDPISGHVSLFWYQQALGQGPEFLTYFQNEAQLDKSGLPSDRFFAERPEGSVSTLKIQRTQQEDSAVYLCASSLGQGGTQYFGPGTRLLVL.

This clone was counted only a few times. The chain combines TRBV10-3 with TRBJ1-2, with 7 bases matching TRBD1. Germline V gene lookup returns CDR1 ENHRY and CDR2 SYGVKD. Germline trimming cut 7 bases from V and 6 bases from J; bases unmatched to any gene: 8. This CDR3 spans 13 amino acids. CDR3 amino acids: CAITDNGQDGYTF. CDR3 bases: TGTGCCATCACCGACAATGGACAGGATGGCTACACCTTC.

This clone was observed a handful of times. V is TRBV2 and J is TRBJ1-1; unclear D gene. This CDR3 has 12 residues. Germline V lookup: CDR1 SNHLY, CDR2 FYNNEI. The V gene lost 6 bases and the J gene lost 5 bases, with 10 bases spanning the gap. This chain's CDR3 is CASSPLRTEAFF. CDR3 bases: TGTGCCAGCAGCCCCTTGAGAACTGAAGCTTTCTTT. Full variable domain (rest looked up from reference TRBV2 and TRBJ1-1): EPEVTQTPSHQVTQMGQEVILRCVPISNHLYFYWYRQILGQKVEFLVSFYNNEISEKSEIFDDQFSVERPDGSNFTLKIRSTKLEDSAMYFCASSPLRTEAFFGQGTRLTVV.

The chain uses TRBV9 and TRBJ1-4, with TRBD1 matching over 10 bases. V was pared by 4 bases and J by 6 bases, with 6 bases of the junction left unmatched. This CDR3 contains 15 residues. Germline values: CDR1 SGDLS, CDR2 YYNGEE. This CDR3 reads CASSKTGGWDEKLFF. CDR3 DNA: TGTGCCAGCAGCAAGACAGGGGGCTGGGATGAAAAACTGTTTTTT.

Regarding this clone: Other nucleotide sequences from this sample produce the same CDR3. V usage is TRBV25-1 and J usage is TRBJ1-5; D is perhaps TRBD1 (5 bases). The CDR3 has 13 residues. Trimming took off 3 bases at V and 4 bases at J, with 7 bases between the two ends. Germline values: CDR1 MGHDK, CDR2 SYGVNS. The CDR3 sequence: CASSEPGNQPQHF. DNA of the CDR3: TGTGCCAGCAGTGAGCCAGGGAATCAGCCCCAGCATTTT.

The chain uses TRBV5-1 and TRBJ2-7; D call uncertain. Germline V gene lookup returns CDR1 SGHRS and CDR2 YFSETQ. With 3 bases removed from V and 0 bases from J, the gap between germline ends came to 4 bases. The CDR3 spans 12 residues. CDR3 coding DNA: TGCGCCAGCAGCTCCCTCTCCTACGAGCAGTACTTC. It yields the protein CASSSLSYEQYF. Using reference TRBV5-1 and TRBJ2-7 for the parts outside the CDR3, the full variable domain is KAGVTQTPRYLIKTRGQQVTLSCSPISGHRSVSWYQQTPGQGLQFLFEYFSETQRNKGNFPGRFSGRQFSNSRSEMNVSTLELGDSALYLCASSSLSYEQYFGPGTRLTVT.

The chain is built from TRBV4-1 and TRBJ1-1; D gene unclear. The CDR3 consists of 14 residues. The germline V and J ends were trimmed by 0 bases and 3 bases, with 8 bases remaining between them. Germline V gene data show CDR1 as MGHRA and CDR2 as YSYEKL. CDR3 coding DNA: TGCGCCAGCAGCCAAGACACCGGGTACACTGAAGCTTTCTTT. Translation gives CASSQDTGYTEAFF.

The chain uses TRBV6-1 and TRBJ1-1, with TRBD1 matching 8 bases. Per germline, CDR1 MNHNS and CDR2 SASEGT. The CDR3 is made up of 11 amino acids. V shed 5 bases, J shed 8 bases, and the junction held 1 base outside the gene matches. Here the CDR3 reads CASSTGGEAFF. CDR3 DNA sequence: TGTGCCAGCAGTACAGGGGGGGAAGCTTTCTTT.

The CDR3 sequence: CASSLPGKDYGYTF. CDR3 nucleotides: TGTGCCAGCAGCTTGCCAGGGAAGGACTATGGCTACACCTTC. J is TRBJ1-2 and V is TRBV5-4; D possibly corresponds to TRBD1 (5 bases). V was cut by 1 base and J by 3 bases, with 10 bases left in between. Germline-derived CDR1 and CDR2 are SGHNT and YYREEE (reference sequence). The CDR3 is 14 amino acids.

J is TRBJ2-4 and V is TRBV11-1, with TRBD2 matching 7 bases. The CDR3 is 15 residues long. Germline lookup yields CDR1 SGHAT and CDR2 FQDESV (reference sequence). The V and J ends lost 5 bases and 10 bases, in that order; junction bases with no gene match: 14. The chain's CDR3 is CASSLSGGGPTIQYF. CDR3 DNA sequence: TGTGCCAGCAGCCTGAGTGGCGGGGGACCTACTATTCAGTACTTC.

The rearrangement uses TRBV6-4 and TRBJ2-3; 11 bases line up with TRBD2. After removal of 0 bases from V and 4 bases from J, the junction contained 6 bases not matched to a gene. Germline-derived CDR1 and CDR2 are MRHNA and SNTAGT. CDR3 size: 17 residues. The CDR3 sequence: CASSDSSGGAGADTQYF. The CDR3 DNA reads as TGTGCCAGCAGTGACTCTAGCGGGGGGGCTGGCGCAGATACGCAGTATTTT.

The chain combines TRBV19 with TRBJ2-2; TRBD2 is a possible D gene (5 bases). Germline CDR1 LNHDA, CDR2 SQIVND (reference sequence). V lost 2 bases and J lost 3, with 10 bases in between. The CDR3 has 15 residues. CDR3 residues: CASSIRGADTGELFF. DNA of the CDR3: TGTGCCAGTAGTATACGTGGAGCGGACACCGGGGAGCTGTTTTTT.

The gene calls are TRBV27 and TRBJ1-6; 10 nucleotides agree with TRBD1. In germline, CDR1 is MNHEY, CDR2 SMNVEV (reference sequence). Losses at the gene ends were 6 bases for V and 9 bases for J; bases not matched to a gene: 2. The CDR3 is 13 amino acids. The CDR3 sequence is CASRRTGGSPLHF. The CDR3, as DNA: TGTGCCAGCAGACGGACAGGGGGTTCACCCCTCCACTTT.

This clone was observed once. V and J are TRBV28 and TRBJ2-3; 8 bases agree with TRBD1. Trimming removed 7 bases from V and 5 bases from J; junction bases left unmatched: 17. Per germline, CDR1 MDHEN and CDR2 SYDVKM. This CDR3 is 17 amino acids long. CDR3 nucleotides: TGTGCCAGCACTGCCCGGAGGACAGGGTCCCTACTAGATACGCAGTATTTT. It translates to CASTARRTGSLLDTQYF.

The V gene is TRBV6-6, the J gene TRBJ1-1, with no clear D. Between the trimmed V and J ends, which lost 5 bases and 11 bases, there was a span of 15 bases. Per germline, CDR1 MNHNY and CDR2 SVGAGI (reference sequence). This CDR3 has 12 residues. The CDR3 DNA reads TGTGCCAGCAGTCCAGACGCGGTCCGGGCTTTCTTT. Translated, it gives CASSPDAVRAFF.

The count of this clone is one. The CDR3 is CASSLAQGAGTEAFF. The CDR3, as DNA: TGTGCCAGCAGCTTGGCCCAGGGGGCGGGAACTGAAGCTTTCTTT. This chain uses TRBV5-4 with TRBJ1-1, with 8 bases fitting TRBD1. The CDR3 spans 15 residues. Germline values: CDR1 SGHNT, CDR2 YYREEE (reference sequence). With 0 bases clipped from V and 5 bases from J, the junction kept 6 bases outside the gene matches.